This passage covers 27 T cell receptor beta chains from one sample sequenced in a study of chemoradiotherapy in HPV16-positive cancers. Method: immunoSEQ multiplex PCR; TCRdb's copy keeps in-frame clones and lacks some. The sample contains 12,000 or so clones, roughly 63% of which appear only once. The sample was collected from a patient who underwent chemoradiotherapy. The receptors originated from a human donor with HPV-associated anogenital cancer.

A few counts support this clone. V is TRBV2 and J is TRBJ1-4, with D perhaps TRBD1 (5 bases). Germline values: CDR1 SNHLY, CDR2 FYNNEI. This CDR3 is built from 15 residues. V was cut by 7 bases and J by 8 bases, with 20 bases left in between. This CDR3 is CASMWVGGSYEKLFF. The CDR3 coding sequence is TGTGCCAGCATGTGGGTGGGGGGAAGCTACGAAAAACTGTTTTTT.

The V call is TRBV7-3, the J call TRBJ2-5; 8 bases line up with TRBD2. V lost 5 bases, J lost 5 bases, and 10 bases stayed unmatched. This CDR3 spans 15 amino acids. Germline V gives CDR1 SGHTA, CDR2 FQGTGA. CDR3 region: CASSPTGGGGETQYF. Here the CDR3 DNA reads TGTGCCAGCAGCCCTACGGGAGGGGGAGGGGAGACCCAGTACTTC. The variable domain in full, with the rest retrieved from reference TRBV7-3 and TRBJ2-5, is GAGVSQTPSNKVTEKGKYVELRCDPISGHTALYWYRQSLGQGPEFLIYFQGTGAADDSGLPNDRFFAVRPEGSVSTLKIQRTERGDSAVYLCASSPTGGGGETQYFGPGTRLLVL.

The chain is built from TRBV11-2 and TRBJ2-1; D possibly corresponds to TRBD1 (6 bases). The V end was cut by 4 bases, the J end by 2 bases, with 6 bases between. This CDR3 is 13 amino acids long. Per germline, CDR1 SGHAT and CDR2 FQNNGV. The CDR3 spells CASSWTAYNEQFF. The CDR3 region has the DNA TGTGCCAGCAGCTGGACAGCCTACAATGAGCAGTTCTTC.

The table lists this clone with a count of one. The V and J genes are TRBV7-2 and TRBJ2-3; 7 bases map to TRBD1. The CDR3 is made up of 16 amino acids. Germline CDR1 and CDR2: SGHTA and FQGNSA. Trimming removed 5 bases from V and 0 bases from J; junction bases left unmatched: 8. CDR3 DNA sequence: TGTGCCAGCAGCCCCTGGAAGGGACAGAGCACAGATACGCAGTATTTT. Amino acid sequence: CASSPWKGQSTDTQYF.

V and J are TRBV10-1 and TRBJ1-5, with a weak D call TRBD1 (6 bases). V lost 3 bases and J 0 bases, leaving 18 bases between the germline ends. This CDR3 spans 18 amino acids. CDR1 is WNHNN, CDR2 SYGVQD, per germline (reference sequence). The CDR3 spells CASSERGETASSNQPQHF. Here the CDR3 DNA reads TGCGCCAGCAGTGAAAGGGGGGAGACAGCTAGTAGCAATCAGCCCCAGCATTTT.

This clone was seen a handful of times. The chain links TRBV5-1 to TRBJ2-2; TRBD1 matches 9 bases. The trim removed 5 bases at V and 4 bases at J, leaving 6 bases unmatched. Germline V gene data show CDR1 as SGHRS and CDR2 as YFSETQ. The CDR3 is 15 amino acids. The CDR3: CASRKGQGGTGELFF. CDR3 bases: TGCGCCAGCAGGAAGGGACAGGGAGGCACCGGGGAGCTGTTTTTT.

This clone was seen once. This chain connects TRBV7-2 to TRBJ1-4; the D gene is possibly TRBD1 (6 bases). Trimming stripped 5 bases from V and 0 bases from J, with 7 bases between. CDR1 SGHTA and CDR2 FQGNSA come from the germline V gene. This CDR3 comprises 14 residues. CDR3 bases: TGTGCCAGCAGCCGGACAGCAACTAATGAAAAACTGTTTTTT. Encoded protein: CASSRTATNEKLFF.

V is TRBV7-3 and J is TRBJ2-1; D remains ambiguous. CDR1 is SGHTA and CDR2 is FQGTGA in the germline V gene. The CDR3 extends over 17 amino acids. V was cut by 0 bases and J by 1 base, with 13 bases left in between. This chain's CDR3 is CASSLTVDSTSYNEQFF. The CDR3 DNA reads as TGTGCCAGCAGCTTAACAGTTGACTCGACATCCTACAATGAGCAGTTCTTC.

In this sample, this clone turned up a few times. J is TRBJ2-7 and V is TRBV9; D uncertain. Trimming removed 0 bases from V and 2 bases from J, with 9 bases in between. Germline assignment: CDR1 SGDLS and CDR2 YYNGEE. The CDR3 is 14 amino acids. CDR3: CASSVGSTAYEQYF. The CDR3 nucleotides are TGTGCCAGCAGCGTAGGCTCCACCGCCTACGAGCAGTACTTC.

This clone came up once. The CDR3 DNA reads TGCAGCGTTGTCCAGGGACCAAACAATGAGCAGTTCTTC. Translating gives CSVVQGPNNEQFF. The rearrangement links TRBV29-1 to TRBJ2-1; D is perhaps TRBD1 or TRBD2 (5 bases each). The CDR3 is made up of 13 amino acids. Trimming took off 4 bases at V and 5 bases at J, with 12 bases between the two ends. Germline lookup yields CDR1 SQVTM and CDR2 ANQGSEA.

The rearrangement joins TRBV11-1 to TRBJ2-1, with 12 bases lining up with TRBD2. The V gene end was trimmed by 3 bases and the J gene end by 8 bases; junction bases not matched to a gene: 5. In germline, CDR1 is SGHAT, CDR2 FQDESV (reference sequence). This CDR3 is built from 15 residues. CDR3 bases: TGTGCCAGCAGCTTCCGACTAGCGGGGGCTGATGAGCAGTTCTTC. It encodes CASSFRLAGADEQFF.

This rearrangement joins TRBV4-2 to TRBJ1-1; the D is unclear. CDR1 LGHNA and CDR2 YNFKEQ come from the germline V gene. This CDR3 comprises 14 residues. V was trimmed by 0 bases and J by 5 bases, leaving 10 bases between them. CDR3 region: CASSQERIGTEAFF. The CDR3 DNA is TGTGCCAGCAGCCAAGAGCGCATTGGGACTGAAGCTTTCTTT.

The rearrangement joins TRBV13 to TRBJ2-7; D gene unclear. Trimming took off 0 bases at V and 8 bases at J, with 5 bases between the two ends. The CDR3 has 11 residues. Germline CDR1 reads PRHDT; CDR2 reads FYEKMQ (reference sequence). The CDR3 DNA reads as TGTGCCAGCAGCTTAGGGACTCAGCAGTACTTC. Amino acid sequence: CASSLGTQQYF.

The chain's CDR3 is CASSPIQSQGDGYTF. The CDR3 nucleotides are TGTGCCAGCAGCCCGATCCAATCCCAGGGAGATGGCTACACCTTC. The V and J genes are TRBV11-2 and TRBJ1-2, with a weak D call TRBD1 (5 bases). V was pared by 5 bases and J by 6 bases, with 19 bases between. The CDR3 covers 15 residues. In germline, CDR1 is SGHAT, CDR2 FQNNGV.

The chain uses TRBV30 and TRBJ1-6, with 7 nucleotides matching TRBD1. V gave up 1 base and J gave up 4 bases; unmatched junction bases: 10. This CDR3 spans 17 amino acids. From germline, CDR1 is GTSNPN and CDR2 SVGIG (reference sequence). The CDR3 DNA is TGTGCCTGGAGTGCCTTTACAGGGGCCGTGTATAATTCACCCCTCCACTTT. This translates into CAWSAFTGAVYNSPLHF.

The DNA for the CDR3 is TGTGCCAGCAGTTTATCGTTGAAAGGGGGAAACAATCAGCCCCAGCATTTT. Amino acids: CASSLSLKGGNNQPQHF. The chain joins TRBV27 to TRBJ1-5; possibly TRBD1 for D (6 bases). The germline V gene has CDR1 MNHEY and CDR2 SMNVEV (reference sequence). V lost 0 bases, J lost 3 bases, and 15 bases lay in between. The CDR3 is 17 amino acids.

The CDR3: CASSEPGGLRRTEAFF. The DNA of the CDR3 is TGTGCCAGCTCCGAACCGGGGGGTCTTAGAAGGACTGAAGCTTTCTTT. The genes are TRBV18 and TRBJ1-1; D might be TRBD1 (5 bases). CDR1 is KGHSH and CDR2 is LQKENI in the germline V gene. V dropped 6 bases and J dropped 5 bases, with 22 bases sitting between them. This CDR3 is built from 16 residues.

The chain employs TRBV5-1 and TRBJ2-5, with D perhaps matching TRBD1 (5 bases). Germline V lookup: CDR1 SGHRS, CDR2 YFSETQ. Trimming left V 6 bases short and J 2 bases short, with 11 bases between. The CDR3 runs to 13 residues. CDR3 nucleotides: TGCGCCAGCATATCTGACAGTCAAGAGACCCAGTACTTC. Protein sequence: CASISDSQETQYF.

CDR3 DNA sequence: TGTGCCAGCTCACCTAACGGGGGACTGGGAGAGACCCAGTACTTC. It is translated as CASSPNGGLGETQYF. This chain joins TRBV18 and TRBJ2-5, with D possibly matching TRBD2 (6 bases). The length of the CDR3 is 15 residues. Trimming left V 3 bases short and J 4 bases short, with 15 bases between. Germline lookup yields CDR1 KGHSH and CDR2 LQKENI.

CDR3 DNA: TGTGCCAGCAGTAAGACCCCGGGACAGAACACCGGGGAGCTGTTTTTT. Its protein product is CASSKTPGQNTGELFF. The rearrangement uses TRBV6-4 and TRBJ2-2, with D possibly being TRBD1 (6 bases). The CDR3 loop spans 16 amino acids. Germline V gives CDR1 MRHNA, CDR2 SNTAGT. Trimming left V 5 bases short and J 1 base short, with 14 bases between.

The chain links TRBV6-1 to TRBJ1-1; D is unresolved. The V end lost 4 bases, the J end lost 6 bases, and 12 bases lay between the germline ends. This CDR3 is 13 amino acids long. Germline V gives CDR1 MNHNS, CDR2 SASEGT. The chain's CDR3 is CASSVEAVAEAFF. CDR3 nucleotides: TGTGCCAGCAGTGTGGAGGCCGTTGCTGAAGCTTTCTTT.

This chain uses TRBV7-9 with TRBJ1-4; D not certain. The CDR3 sequence is 14 residues long. CDR1 and CDR2 from the germline V gene are SEHNR and FQNEAQ (reference sequence). Trimming removed 2 bases from V and 8 bases from J, with 12 bases in between. The CDR3 bases are TGTGCCAGCAGCTTATCGCAGGATAACGAAAAACTGTTTTTT. Its translation is CASSLSQDNEKLFF. Full variable domain (remainder filled in from reference TRBV7-9 and TRBJ1-4): DTGVSQNPRHKITKRGQNVTFRCDPISEHNRLYWYRQTLGQGPEFLTYFQNEAQLEKSRLLSDRFSAERPKGSFSTLEIQRTEQGDSAMYLCASSLSQDNEKLFFGSGTQLSVL.

V and J are TRBV2 and TRBJ1-4; D is possibly TRBD1 (6 bases). The CDR3 runs to 15 residues. Germline loops: CDR1 SNHLY, CDR2 FYNNEI. Trimming pared 6 bases from V and 8 bases from J, leaving 19 bases between. The CDR3 region has the DNA TGTGCCAGCAGCCAGGAACAGGGCGCGGCGGAAAAACTGTTTTTT. This translates into CASSQEQGAAEKLFF.

The chain carries TRBV9 and TRBJ1-6, with 7 nucleotides matching TRBD1. V shed 0 bases and J 9 bases; nucleotides not matched to a gene: 3. The germline CDR1 and CDR2 sequences are SGDLS and YYNGEE. The CDR3 has 14 amino acids. CDR3 nucleotide sequence: TGTGCCAGCAGCGTAGGACAGGGTGGTTCACCCCTCCACTTT. Its protein product is CASSVGQGGSPLHF.

Details on this clone: The sample carries other DNA sequences with the same CDR3. The chain has TRBV11-2 and TRBJ1-2; D not certain. Germline CDR1 is SGHAT and CDR2 is FQNNGV. V gave up 1 base and J gave up 2 bases, with 5 bases separating them. The CDR3 extends over 13 amino acids. CDR3 nucleotide sequence: TGTGCCAGCAGCTTAGGCCAGAACTATGGCTACACCTTC. This sequence encodes CASSLGQNYGYTF.

This sequence joins TRBV9 and TRBJ2-3; 10 bases line up with TRBD2. This CDR3 has 16 amino acids. The V segment lost 3 bases and the J segment 2 bases; nucleotides outside the gene matches: 6. Germline V lookup: CDR1 SGDLS, CDR2 YYNGEE. CDR3 loop: CASSATSGVLTDTQYF. The CDR3 nucleotides are TGTGCCAGCAGCGCAACTAGCGGGGTACTCACAGATACGCAGTATTTT.

The gene calls are TRBV2 and TRBJ2-5; D is perhaps TRBD1 (6 bases). This CDR3 has 15 amino acids. V gave up 5 bases and J gave up 2 bases, with 15 bases separating them. Germline lookup yields CDR1 SNHLY and CDR2 FYNNEI. CDR3 DNA sequence: TGTGCCAGCAGTAAAAATGGACAGTTACAAGAGACCCAGTACTTC. The encoded protein is CASSKNGQLQETQYF.